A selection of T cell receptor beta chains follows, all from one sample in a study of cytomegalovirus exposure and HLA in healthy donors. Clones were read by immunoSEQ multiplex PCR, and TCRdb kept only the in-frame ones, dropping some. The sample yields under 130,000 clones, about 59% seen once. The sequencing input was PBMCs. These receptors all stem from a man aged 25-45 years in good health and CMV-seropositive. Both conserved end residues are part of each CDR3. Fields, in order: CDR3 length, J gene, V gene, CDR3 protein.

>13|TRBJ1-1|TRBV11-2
CASRSPRGTEAFF
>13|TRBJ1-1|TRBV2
CASSELGSTEAFF
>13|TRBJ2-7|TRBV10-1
CASSESPSHEQYF
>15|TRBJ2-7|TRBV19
CASSPAGTGGRAQYF
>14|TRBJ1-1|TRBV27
CASSLTGTPKGAFF
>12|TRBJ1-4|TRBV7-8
CASSLEREKLFF
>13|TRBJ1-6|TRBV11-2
CASSLGIGSPLHF
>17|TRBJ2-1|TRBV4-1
CASSQDHRLAAYNEQFF
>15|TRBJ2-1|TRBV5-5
CASSLGQGMENEQFF
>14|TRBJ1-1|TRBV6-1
CASSRLGAGTEAFF
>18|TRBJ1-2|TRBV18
CASSPVTGTAVGGSGYTF
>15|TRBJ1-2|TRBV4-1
CASSQDTGYDYGYTF
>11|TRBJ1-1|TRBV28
CASSSTNREVF
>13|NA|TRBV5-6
CASSLLGTYEQYF
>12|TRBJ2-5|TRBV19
CASSGDVGTQYF
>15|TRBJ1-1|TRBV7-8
CASSLPGQGYTEAFF
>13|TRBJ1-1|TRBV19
CASSIGVNTEAFF
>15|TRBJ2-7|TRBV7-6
CASSLEGGTFYEQYF
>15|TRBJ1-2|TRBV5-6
CASRRAGETNYGYTF
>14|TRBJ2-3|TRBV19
CASKGAGGRDTQYF
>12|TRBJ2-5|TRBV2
CASRDRGETQYF
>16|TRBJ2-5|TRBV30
CAWSVYLRGGGETQYF
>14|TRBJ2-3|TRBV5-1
CASSVDSPTDTQYF
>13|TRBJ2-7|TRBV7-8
CASTPEGRREQYF
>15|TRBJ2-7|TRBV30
CAWSAGTFHSNEQYF
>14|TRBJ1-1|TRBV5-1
CASSRTGENTEAFF
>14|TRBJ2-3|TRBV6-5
CASSFMEGSNTQYF